A single sample is the source of the 10 T cell receptor beta chains below, sequenced in a study of cytomegalovirus exposure and HLA in healthy donors. The PCR used 60 Vbeta and 13 Jbeta primers. Here immunoSEQ multiplex PCR was the method, and the copy in TCRdb shows in-frame clones only, minus some. The data hold some 160,000 clones, with 84% observed a single time. What was sequenced was PBMCs. These receptors were taken from a young man in good health and CMV-seronegative.

This clone has just a few counts. This chain uses TRBV7-8 with TRBJ2-7, with 11 bases matching TRBD2. J was trimmed by 2 bases and V by 3 bases; bases with no gene match: 9. In germline, CDR1 is SGHVS, CDR2 FQNEAQ. This CDR3 has 17 residues. The CDR3 spells CASSLVPGLAETYEQYF. The CDR3 DNA reads TGTGCCAGCAGCTTGGTGCCGGGACTAGCGGAAACCTACGAGCAGTACTTC.

This clone appeared a few times. CDR3 nucleotides: TGTGCCAGCAGCTCGAGGGTGGCAGATACGCAGTATTTT. Protein sequence: CASSSRVADTQYF. This chain links TRBV5-6 with TRBJ2-3; possible D gene TRBD2, 5 bases. Germline values: CDR1 SGHDT, CDR2 YYEEEE. This CDR3 spans 13 amino acids. Trimming shortened V by 3 bases and J by 4 bases, and 9 bases separated the two germline ends. Looking up the rest from reference TRBV5-6 and TRBJ2-3 gives the full variable domain: DAGVTQSPTHLIKTRGQQVTLRCSPKSGHDTVSWYQQALGQGPQFIFQYYEEEERQRGNFPDRFSGHQFPNYSSELNVNALLLGDSALYLCASSSRVADTQYFGPGTRLTVL.

This clone has only a few counts. The chain combines TRBV5-6 with TRBJ2-6; D not resolved. V lost 0 bases and J 0 bases, leaving 7 bases between the germline ends. This CDR3 comprises 16 residues. CDR1 SGHDT and CDR2 YYEEEE come from the germline V gene. The CDR3, as DNA: TGTGCCAGCAGCTTGGGGCGGATCTCTGGGGCCAACGTCCTGACTTTC. Its translation: CASSLGRISGANVLTF.

In its sample, this clone was seen a few times. The chain links TRBV5-6 to TRBJ2-1; D is perhaps TRBD1 (6 bases). V dropped 7 bases and J dropped 2 bases, with 10 bases sitting between them. CDR3 length: 13 amino acids. Germline V gene lookup returns CDR1 SGHDT and CDR2 YYEEEE. The CDR3 nucleotides are TGTGCCAGCCAGGGGTGGCCCTACAATGAGCAGTTCTTC. Protein product: CASQGWPYNEQFF.

The rearrangement joins TRBV6-5 to TRBJ1-5; weak D call: TRBD1 (6 bases). Germline CDR1 is MNHEY and CDR2 is SVGAGI. CDR3 size: 16 residues. Trimming stripped 0 bases from V and 7 bases from J, with 16 bases between. The CDR3 DNA sequence: TGTGCCAGCAGTTACTCGGCCTACAGGGAAGGCCAGCCCCAGCATTTT. Translation gives CASSYSAYREGQPQHF.

The chain recombines TRBV27 with TRBJ2-7, with 7 positions matching TRBD2. CDR3 length: 15 residues. The germline CDR1 and CDR2 sequences are MNHEY and SMNVEV (reference sequence). Trimming took 3 bases from V and 3 from J; bases not matched to a gene: 8. CDR3: CASSFGSGMGYEQYF. CDR3 sequence (DNA): TGTGCCAGCAGTTTCGGGAGCGGGATGGGCTACGAGCAGTACTTC.

The genes are TRBV2 and TRBJ2-2, with a tentative D call TRBD2 (5 bases). There are 15 residues in the CDR3. V was trimmed by 6 bases and J by 7 bases, leaving 18 bases between them. Germline-derived CDR1 and CDR2 are SNHLY and FYNNEI. The CDR3 DNA is TGTGCCAGCAGCCCGGACCGGGGAGCAGGCGGGGAGCTGTTTTTT. Translation gives CASSPDRGAGGELFF.

The chain carries TRBV6-5 and TRBJ1-1; D is possibly TRBD1 (5 bases). Germline CDR1 reads MNHEY; CDR2 reads SVGAGI. Deletions cut 5 bases from V and 3 bases from J, with 10 bases between. This CDR3 region has 13 residues. The DNA of the CDR3 is TGTGCCAGCAGTCTGACAGCCGACACTGAAGCTTTCTTT. This encodes CASSLTADTEAFF.

As DNA, the CDR3 is TGTGCCAGCAGCCCTGGGACTAGCCAAGATACGCAGTATTTT. Its protein product is CASSPGTSQDTQYF. The V gene is TRBV6-1, the J gene TRBJ2-3; 9 bases are shared with TRBD2. This CDR3 has 14 amino acids. Germline CDR1 MNHNS, CDR2 SASEGT. V was clipped by 6 bases and J by 5 bases; unmatched bases: 6.

This chain links TRBV4-1 with TRBJ2-2, with unresolved D. V lost 6 bases and J lost 7, with 6 bases in between. Germline V lookup: CDR1 MGHRA, CDR2 YSYEKL. This CDR3 contains 11 residues. CDR3 sequence reads: CASRSVGELFF. CDR3 sequence (DNA): TGCGCCAGCAGATCCGTCGGGGAGCTGTTTTTT.